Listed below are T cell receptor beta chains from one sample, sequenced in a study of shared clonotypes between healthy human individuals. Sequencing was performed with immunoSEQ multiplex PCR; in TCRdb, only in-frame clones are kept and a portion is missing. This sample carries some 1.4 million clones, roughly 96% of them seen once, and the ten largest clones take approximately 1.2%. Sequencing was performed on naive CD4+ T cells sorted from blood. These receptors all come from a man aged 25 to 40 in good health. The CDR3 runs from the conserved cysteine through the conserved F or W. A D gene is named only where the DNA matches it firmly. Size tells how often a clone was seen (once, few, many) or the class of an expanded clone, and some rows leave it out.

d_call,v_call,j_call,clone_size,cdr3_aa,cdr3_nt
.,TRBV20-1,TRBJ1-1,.,CSARPGAEAFF,TGCAGTGCCAGACCTGGCGCTGAAGCTTTCTTT
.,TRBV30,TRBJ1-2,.,CAWRAGDGYTF,TGTGCCTGGAGGGCGGGGGATGGCTACACCTTC
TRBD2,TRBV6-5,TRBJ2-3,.,CASSYYSGSTDTQYF,TGTGCCAGCAGTTACTATAGCGGGAGCACAGATACGCAGTATTTT
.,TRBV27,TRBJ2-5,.,CASSSAGGRWETQYF,TGTGCCAGCAGTTCCGCAGGGGGGAGGTGGGAGACCCAGTACTTC
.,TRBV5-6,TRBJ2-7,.,CASSLGIQAEQYF,TGTGCCAGCAGTTTGGGCATACAAGCCGAGCAGTACTTC
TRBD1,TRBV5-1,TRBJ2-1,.,CASGSGTGGDGEQFF,TGCGCCAGCGGCTCCGGGACAGGGGGAGATGGTGAGCAGTTCTTC
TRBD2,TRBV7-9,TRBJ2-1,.,CASTAADPRGGRTNEQFF,TGTGCCAGCACCGCGGCAGACCCCCGAGGCGGGAGGACGAATGAGCAGTTCTTC
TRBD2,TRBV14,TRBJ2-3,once,CASFRLAGVDTQYF,TGTGCCAGCTTTAGGCTAGCGGGTGTAGATACGCAGTATTTT
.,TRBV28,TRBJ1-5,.,CASSFKSLIGQPQHF,TGTGCCAGCAGTTTTAAGTCCCTTATCGGGCAGCCCCAGCATTTT
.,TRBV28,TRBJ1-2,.,CASSRIRNYGYTF,TGTGCCAGCAGCCGCATCAGGAACTATGGCTACACCTTC
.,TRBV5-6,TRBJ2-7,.,CASTVQMYGEQYF,TGTGCCAGCACAGTGCAAATGTACGGCGAGCAGTACTTC
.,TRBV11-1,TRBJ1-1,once,CASSLGQVSTEAFF,TGTGCCAGCAGCTTAGGTCAGGTTTCTACTGAAGCTTTCTTT
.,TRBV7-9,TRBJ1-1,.,CASSFGGSTEAFF,TGTGCCAGCAGCTTTGGAGGGAGCACTGAAGCTTTCTTT
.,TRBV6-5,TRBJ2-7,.,CASSYETRGYEQYF,TGTGCCAGCAGTTATGAGACTAGGGGGTACGAGCAGTACTTC
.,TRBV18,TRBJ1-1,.,CASSEYGGTNTEAFF,TGTGCCAGCTCAGAATATGGGGGAACTAACACTGAAGCTTTCTTT
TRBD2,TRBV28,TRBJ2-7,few,CASRFSSGNSYEQYF,TGTGCCAGCAGGTTTTCTAGCGGGAACTCCTACGAGCAGTACTTC
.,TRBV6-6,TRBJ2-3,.,CASSPSTDTQYF,TGTGCCAGCAGTCCTAGCACAGATACGCAGTATTTT
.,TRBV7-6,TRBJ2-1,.,CASSFLARDQVEQFF,TGTGCCAGCAGCTTCCTCGCCAGGGACCAGGTTGAGCAGTTCTTC
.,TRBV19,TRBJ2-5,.,CASSGEMAGRETQYF,TGTGCCAGTAGTGGAGAAATGGCAGGACGAGAGACCCAGTACTTC
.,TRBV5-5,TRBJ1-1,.,CASSTTSGRLNTEAFF,TGTGCCAGCAGTACTACCTCAGGGCGGTTGAACACTGAAGCTTTCTTT
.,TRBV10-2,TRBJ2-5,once,CASSAVVFGLGQETQYF,TGCGCCAGCAGTGCCGTGGTGTTCGGGCTAGGGCAAGAGACCCAGTACTTC
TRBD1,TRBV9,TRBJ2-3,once,CASSVVRVRFQGTGVWVRTDTQYF,TGTGCCAGCAGCGTAGTAAGGGTACGGTTTCAGGGGACAGGGGTATGGGTTCGGACAGATACGCAGTATTTT
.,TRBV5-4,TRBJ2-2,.,CASRGPANTGELFF,TGTGCCAGCCGCGGCCCTGCGAACACCGGGGAGCTGTTTTTT
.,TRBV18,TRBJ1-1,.,CASSPPHVMNTEAFF,TGTGCCAGCTCACCACCCCATGTGATGAACACTGAAGCTTTCTTT
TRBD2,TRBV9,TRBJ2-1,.,CASSVGGLNNEQFF,TGTGCCAGCAGCGTTGGGGGACTAAACAATGAGCAGTTCTTC
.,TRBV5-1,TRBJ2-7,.,CASSLEEPYEQYF,TGCGCCAGCAGCTTGGAAGAGCCCTACGAGCAGTACTTC
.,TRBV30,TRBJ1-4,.,CAWNAWGRDEKLFF,TGTGCCTGGAACGCGTGGGGGAGGGATGAAAAACTGTTTTTT
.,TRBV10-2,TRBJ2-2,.,CASSVVGDTGELFF,TGCGCCAGCAGTGTGGTGGGGGACACCGGGGAGCTGTTTTTT
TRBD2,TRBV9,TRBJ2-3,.,CASSVGTSGYQYF,TGTGCCAGCAGTGTAGGGACTAGCGGGTATCAGTATTTT
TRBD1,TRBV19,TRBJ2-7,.,CASSPRDSKGEQYF,TGTGCCAGTAGTCCCCGGGACAGCAAGGGGGAGCAGTACTTC
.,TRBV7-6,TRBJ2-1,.,CASSLVGRGGNEQFF,TGTGCCAGCAGCTTAGTCGGCAGGGGGGGCAATGAGCAGTTCTTC
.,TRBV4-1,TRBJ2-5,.,CASSHRNQETQYF,TGCGCCAGCAGCCACCGGAACCAAGAGACCCAGTACTTC